The 19 T cell receptor beta chains below were found in one sample sequenced in a study of beta chain features in type 1 diabetes. Expressed TCRB transcripts were sequenced, since all the RNA that had been isolated was reverse transcribed. The table came from immunoSEQ multiplex PCR; TCRdb's copy has only in-frame clones and leaves some out. The sample has about 140,000 clones, less than 9% seen once; the top ten hold approximately 1.5%. Sequences were obtained from central memory CD4+ T cells from blood. The receptors were sampled from a woman aged 25-40 years in good health.

Many counts were recorded for this clone. The J gene is TRBJ2-1, the V gene TRBV9; no clear D. This CDR3 is built from 13 residues. Germline V gives CDR1 SGDLS, CDR2 YYNGEE. The ends were cut back, 4 bases at V and 2 bases at J, with 7 bases in the middle. CDR3 region: CASSLGAYNEQFF. The CDR3, as DNA: TGTGCCAGCAGCTTGGGCGCCTACAATGAGCAGTTCTTC.

This clone has at least ten counts. CDR3 nucleotide sequence: TGTGCCACCAGCAGGGCCCGAGACTGGATGAGCTCCTACGAGCAGTACTTC. This codes for CATSRARDWMSSYEQYF. The V call is TRBV15, the J call TRBJ2-7; D is undetermined. CDR3 length: 17 residues. The V gene's germline CDR1 is LNHNV and CDR2 YYDKDF (reference sequence). V was cut by 3 bases and J by 0 bases, with 18 bases left in between.

Here the CDR3 reads CASSEGMGDSGTDTQYF. Here the CDR3 DNA reads TGTGCCAGCAGTGAAGGTATGGGGGACTCCGGCACAGATACGCAGTATTTT. This chain links TRBV2 with TRBJ2-3, with a weak D call TRBD2 (6 bases). Trimming stripped 1 base from V and 1 base from J, with 15 bases between. This CDR3 region has 17 residues. Germline V CDR1 and CDR2: SNHLY, FYNNEI.

In this sample, this clone turned up a few times. This rearrangement joins TRBV7-2 to TRBJ1-1; the match to TRBD1 covers 8 bases. CDR1 SGHTA and CDR2 FQGNSA come from the germline V gene. The CDR3 contains 16 residues. J lost 5 bases, V lost 1 base, and 9 bases had no gene match. CDR3 region: CASSLGQGAGRTEAFF. CDR3 bases: TGTGCCAGCAGCTTAGGGCAGGGGGCAGGAAGGACTGAAGCTTTCTTT.

A few counts support this clone. The rearrangement joins TRBV7-2 to TRBJ2-1, with TRBD2 matching 8 bases. J was trimmed by 7 bases and V by 4 bases; bases with no gene match: 6. The CDR3 is 14 residues long. Per germline, CDR1 SGHTA and CDR2 FQGNSA. The CDR3 protein is CASSSFQRGNEQFF. CDR3 DNA sequence: TGTGCCAGCAGCTCATTTCAGCGGGGGAATGAGCAGTTCTTC. Together with reference TRBV7-2 and TRBJ2-1, the CDR3 gives the full variable domain: GAGVSQSPSNKVTEKGKDVELRCDPISGHTALYWYRQSLGQGLEFLIYFQGNSAPDKSGLPSDRFSAERTGGSVSTLTIQRTQQEDSAVYLCASSSFQRGNEQFFGPGTRLTVL.

The rearrangement uses TRBV13 and TRBJ2-1; TRBD2 matches at 8 bases. Germline CDR1 PRHDT, CDR2 FYEKMQ (reference sequence). CDR3 length equals 15 residues. With V trimmed by 8 bases and J by 2 bases, 8 bases remained unmatched. The DNA for the CDR3 is TGTGCCAGCGGAAAAACTAGCGGAGCCTACAATGAGCAGTTCTTC. Its translation: CASGKTSGAYNEQFF.

In its sample, this clone was seen a few times. The rearrangement links TRBV7-2 to TRBJ2-2; 10 nucleotides align to TRBD2. V shed 5 bases and J 8 bases; nucleotides not matched to a gene: 14. Germline loops: CDR1 SGHTA, CDR2 FQGNSA. This CDR3 region has 17 residues. CDR3 protein: CASSPSELAGRRGELFF. For the CDR3, the DNA is TGTGCCAGCAGCCCCTCCGAACTAGCGGGACGCCGGGGGGAGCTGTTTTTT.

The chain uses TRBV28 and TRBJ1-5; no firm D call. From germline, CDR1 is MDHEN and CDR2 SYDVKM. With 7 bases removed from V and 3 bases from J, the gap between germline ends came to 13 bases. The CDR3 has 14 amino acids. CDR3 coding DNA: TGTGCCAGCAACGCGGGAGGGATCAATCAGCCCCAGCATTTT. This sequence encodes CASNAGGINQPQHF.

This clone occurred a few times. The V and J genes are TRBV6-5 and TRBJ1-2; 7 nucleotides line up with TRBD1. The length of the CDR3 is 15 residues. Germline V lookup: CDR1 MNHEY, CDR2 SVGAGI. Trimming at V came to 0 bases and at J to 6 bases, leaving 7 bases not matched to a gene. For the CDR3, the DNA is TGTGCCAGCAGTTACTCGCGAGACAGGGTCGATGGCTACACCTTC. It yields the protein CASSYSRDRVDGYTF.

The J gene is TRBJ2-1, the V gene TRBV7-8, with TRBD2 identical over 8 bases. Germline CDR1 reads SGHVS; CDR2 reads FQNEAQ. The V and J ends lost 4 bases and 0 bases, in that order; junction bases with no gene match: 8. The CDR3 is 17 amino acids. For the CDR3, the DNA is TGTGCCAGCAGCTCTATGGTCGGGAGGGCCTCCTACAATGAGCAGTTCTTC. Translated: CASSSMVGRASYNEQFF.

This clone showed up many times. The chain has TRBV18 and TRBJ1-1, with 7 bases lining up with TRBD1. V was clipped by 4 bases and J by 3 bases; unmatched bases: 2. CDR1 KGHSH and CDR2 LQKENI come from the germline V gene. The CDR3 loop spans 13 amino acids. The CDR3 is CASSLQGYTEAFF. In DNA, the CDR3 is TGTGCCAGCTCACTACAGGGGTACACTGAAGCTTTCTTT.

V gene TRBV19 combines with J gene TRBJ1-5, with 9 bases matching TRBD1. This CDR3 is 16 amino acids long. The V segment lost 7 bases and the J segment 2 bases; nucleotides outside the gene matches: 9. In germline, CDR1 is LNHDA, CDR2 SQIVND (reference sequence). The CDR3 loop reads CASIEQGASGNQPQHF. The CDR3 nucleotides are TGTGCCAGTATCGAACAGGGGGCATCGGGCAATCAGCCCCAGCATTTT.

This chain connects TRBV25-1 to TRBJ1-1; D might be TRBD1 (6 bases). V was pared by 4 bases and J by 4 bases, with 13 bases between. Germline assignment: CDR1 MGHDK and CDR2 SYGVNS. CDR3 size: 14 residues. CDR3 protein: CASSGGGGTTEAFF. CDR3 DNA sequence: TGTGCCAGCAGTGGAGGGGGGGGAACCACTGAAGCTTTCTTT.

The genes are TRBV4-1 and TRBJ1-2, with unresolved D. The V and J ends lost 0 bases and 8 bases respectively, with 4 bases between them. The CDR3 sequence is 11 residues long. Germline V gives CDR1 MGHRA, CDR2 YSYEKL. The CDR3 DNA sequence: TGCGCCAGCAGCCAAGATGAGGGCTACACCTTC. Its protein product is CASSQDEGYTF.

The chain employs TRBV7-3 and TRBJ2-1; the D gene is possibly TRBD2 (6 bases). Trimming pared 0 bases from V and 10 bases from J, leaving 10 bases between. Germline lookup yields CDR1 SGHTA and CDR2 FQGTGA. The CDR3 spans 13 residues. Here the CDR3 DNA reads TGTGCCAGCAGCTTAACGGAGGGGCACGAGCAGTTCTTC. Its protein is CASSLTEGHEQFF.

V usage is TRBV7-2 and J usage is TRBJ2-3, with 10 bases aligning to TRBD1. The V and J ends lost 3 bases and 5 bases, in that order; junction bases with no gene match: 5. The CDR3 runs 15 residues. Per germline, CDR1 SGHTA and CDR2 FQGNSA. The CDR3 DNA is TGTGCCAGCAGCTTTGGGACAGGGGTGGGAGATACGCAGTATTTT. This gives the protein CASSFGTGVGDTQYF.

The chain carries TRBV10-3 and TRBJ1-1; perhaps TRBD1 as D (6 bases). Germline CDR1 and CDR2: ENHRY and SYGVKD. V gave up 6 bases and J gave up 4 bases, with 21 bases separating them. The CDR3 length is 16 residues. CDR3 nucleotides: TGTGCCATCAGAGAACCGTTACAGGGAAAGGGCACTGAAGCTTTCTTT. Protein sequence: CAIREPLQGKGTEAFF.

The CDR3 is CASSQGGSGANVLTF. The CDR3 DNA reads as TGTGCCAGCAGCCAGGGGGGCTCTGGGGCCAACGTCCTGACTTTC. The rearrangement joins TRBV11-3 to TRBJ2-6, with D perhaps TRBD1 (7 bases). CDR1 is SGHNT, CDR2 YENEEA, per germline. V gave up 5 bases and J gave up 0 bases, with 8 bases separating them. The CDR3 consists of 15 residues.

The gene calls are TRBV6-5 and TRBJ1-4; 10 nucleotides agree with TRBD1. The V gene's germline CDR1 is MNHEY and CDR2 SVGAGI. V was clipped by 5 bases and J by 11 bases; unmatched bases: 8. The length of the CDR3 is 14 residues. The CDR3 DNA follows: TGTGCCAGCAGTGGGGACAGGGGAATAACTAAACTGTTTTTT. Protein product: CASSGDRGITKLFF.